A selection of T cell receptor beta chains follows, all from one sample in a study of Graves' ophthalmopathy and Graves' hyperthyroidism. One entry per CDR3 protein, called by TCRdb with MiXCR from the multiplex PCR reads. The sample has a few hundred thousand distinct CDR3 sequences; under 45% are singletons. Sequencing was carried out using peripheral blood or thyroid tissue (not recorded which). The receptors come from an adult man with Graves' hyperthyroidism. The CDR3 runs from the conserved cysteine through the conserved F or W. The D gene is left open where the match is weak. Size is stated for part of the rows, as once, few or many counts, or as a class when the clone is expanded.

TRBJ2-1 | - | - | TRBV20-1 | CSARGKTDNEQFF | TGCAGTGCTAGGGGGAAGACGGACAATGAGCAGTTCTTC
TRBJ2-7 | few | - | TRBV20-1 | CSAWEGVSYEQYF | TGCAGTGCGTGGGAAGGAGTCTCCTACGAGCAGTACTTC
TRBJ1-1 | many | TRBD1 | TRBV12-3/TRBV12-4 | CASSRGQGITEAFF | TGTGCCAGCAGTCGAGGACAGGGTATAACTGAAGCTTTCTTT
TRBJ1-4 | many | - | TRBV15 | CATSSGGREKLFF | TGTGCCACCAGCAGCGGGGGTCGTGAAAAACTGTTTTTT
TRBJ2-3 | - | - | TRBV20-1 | CSASGPQTDTQYF | TGCAGTGCTAGTGGACCCCAAACAGATACGCAGTATTTT
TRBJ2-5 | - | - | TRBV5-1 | CASSLELGSVETQYF | TGCGCCAGCAGCTTGGAATTGGGCAGCGTCGAGACCCAGTACTTC
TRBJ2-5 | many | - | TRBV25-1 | CASSSWDTNQETQYF | TGTGCCAGCAGTTCGTGGGACACCAACCAAGAGACCCAGTACTTC
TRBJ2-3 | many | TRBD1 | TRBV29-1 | CSVEDGQGTDTQYF | TGCAGCGTTGAAGACGGACAGGGCACAGATACGCAGTATTTT
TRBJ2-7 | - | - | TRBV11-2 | CASSIGRAGEQYF | TGTGCCAGCAGCATAGGCAGGGCCGGGGAGCAGTACTTC
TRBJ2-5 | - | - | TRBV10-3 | CAISEGLHAQETRCF | TGTGCCATCAGTGAAGGTTTGCACGCCCAAGAGACCCGGTGCTTC
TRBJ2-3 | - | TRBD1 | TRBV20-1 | CSARRGSDTQYF | TGCAGTGCACGCAGGGGGTCAGATACGCAGTATTTT
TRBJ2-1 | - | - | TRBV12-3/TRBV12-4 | CASSKQGTFTNEQFF | TGTGCCAGCAGCAAACAGGGGACTTTTACAAATGAGCAGTTCTTC
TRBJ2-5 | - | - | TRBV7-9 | CATLVVGGGETQYF | TGTGCCACCCTCGTTGTGGGAGGCGGGGAGACCCAGTACTTC
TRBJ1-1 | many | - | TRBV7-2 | CASSLDLGLDTEAFF | TGTGCCAGCAGCTTAGATCTGGGGTTGGACACTGAAGCTTTCTTT
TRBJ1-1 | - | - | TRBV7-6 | CASSSAQEAEAFF | TGTGCCAGCAGCTCAGCACAGGAGGCTGAAGCTTTCTTT
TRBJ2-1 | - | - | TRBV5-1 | CASSPRGGNEQFF | TGCGCCAGCAGCCCGAGGGGGGGTAATGAGCAGTTCTTC
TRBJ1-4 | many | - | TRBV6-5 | CASSYSGRGEKLFF | TGTGCCAGCAGTTACTCGGGTAGGGGAGAAAAACTGTTTTTT
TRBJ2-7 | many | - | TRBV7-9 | CASSLGRERGRNEQYF | TGTGCCAGCAGCCTAGGTAGGGAACGGGGGAGGAACGAGCAGTACTTC